The rows below give T cell receptor beta chains drawn from one sample of a study of blood T cell repertoires in COVID-19. The assay was immunoSEQ multiplex PCR, and TCRdb's table has in-frame clones only and misses some. Of 450,000 to 500,000 clones detected, approximately 85% appear once; the ten largest clones hold approximately 3.4%. Material: peripheral blood. The receptors stem from a human donor in a cohort sampled during active COVID-19. CDR3s include the opening cysteine and the closing phenylalanine or tryptophan. A D gene is named only where the DNA matches it firmly. Clone sizes are given selectively: once, few, many, or a class where the clone is expanded.

clone size: once; D gene: TRBD1; J gene: TRBJ1-2; V gene: TRBV27; CDR3 protein: CASSSQGEWYGYTF; CDR3 DNA: TGTGCCAGCAGCTCACAGGGGGAATGGTATGGCTACACCTTC
clone size: -; D gene: -; J gene: TRBJ2-3; V gene: TRBV10-3; CDR3 protein: CAISVSSFTDTQYF; CDR3 DNA: TGTGCCATCAGTGTATCGTCCTTCACAGATACGCAGTATTTT
clone size: -; D gene: TRBD1; J gene: TRBJ2-2; V gene: TRBV19; CDR3 protein: CASIGTGSGTGELFF; CDR3 DNA: TGTGCCAGTATCGGGACAGGGAGTGGCACCGGGGAGCTGTTTTTT
clone size: -; D gene: TRBD1; J gene: TRBJ1-2; V gene: TRBV19; CDR3 protein: CASSIRGQGADGYTF; CDR3 DNA: TGTGCCAGTAGTATTCGGGGACAGGGGGCAGATGGCTACACCTTC
clone size: -; D gene: TRBD1; J gene: TRBJ1-1; V gene: TRBV6-4; CDR3 protein: CASRRDRGSTEAFF; CDR3 DNA: TGTGCCAGCAGGCGGGACAGGGGGTCGACTGAAGCTTTCTTT
clone size: -; D gene: -; J gene: TRBJ2-1; V gene: TRBV19; CDR3 protein: CASSSFWGDSYNEQFF; CDR3 DNA: TGTGCCAGTAGCTCCTTTTGGGGGGACTCCTACAATGAGCAGTTCTTC
clone size: many; D gene: -; J gene: TRBJ2-2; V gene: TRBV5-1; CDR3 protein: CASSFLVVTGELFF; CDR3 DNA: TGCGCCAGCAGCTTCCTCGTCGTAACCGGGGAGCTGTTTTTT
clone size: -; D gene: TRBD1; J gene: TRBJ1-1; V gene: TRBV5-6; CDR3 protein: CASSLQGARGRTEAFF; CDR3 DNA: TGTGCCAGCAGCTTGCAGGGGGCCAGGGGGCGAACTGAAGCTTTCTTT
clone size: -; D gene: -; J gene: TRBJ2-1; V gene: TRBV4-3; CDR3 protein: CASSQDMMGAGRQFF; CDR3 DNA: TGCGCCAGCAGCCAAGATATGATGGGCGCAGGCCGGCAGTTCTTC
clone size: -; D gene: -; J gene: TRBJ1-5; V gene: TRBV7-2; CDR3 protein: CASSIAQSNQPQHF; CDR3 DNA: TGTGCCAGCAGCATTGCCCAGAGCAATCAGCCCCAGCATTTT
clone size: -; D gene: -; J gene: TRBJ1-1; V gene: TRBV20-1; CDR3 protein: CSASPPGQNTEAFF; CDR3 DNA: TGCAGTGCTAGTCCCCCGGGACAGAACACTGAAGCTTTCTTT
clone size: few; D gene: TRBD1; J gene: TRBJ1-2; V gene: TRBV2; CDR3 protein: CASRYRGNNYGYTF; CDR3 DNA: TGTGCCAGCAGATACAGGGGGAACAACTATGGCTACACCTTC
clone size: -; D gene: TRBD2; J gene: TRBJ2-3; V gene: TRBV19; CDR3 protein: CASSIGGGLANGPDTQYF; CDR3 DNA: TGTGCCAGTAGTATAGGAGGGGGACTAGCGAACGGCCCAGATACGCAGTATTTT
clone size: once; D gene: TRBD2; J gene: TRBJ2-2; V gene: TRBV29-1; CDR3 protein: CSGATSGKVPGELFF; CDR3 DNA: TGCAGCGGCGCGACTAGCGGGAAAGTTCCCGGGGAGCTGTTTTTT
clone size: -; D gene: TRBD2; J gene: TRBJ2-5; V gene: TRBV19; CDR3 protein: CASSFSGRAQETQYF; CDR3 DNA: TGTGCCAGTAGTTTCAGCGGGAGGGCCCAAGAGACCCAGTACTTC
clone size: -; D gene: -; J gene: TRBJ2-6; V gene: TRBV28; CDR3 protein: CASSLGLSGANVLTF; CDR3 DNA: TGTGCCAGCAGTTTGGGCCTCTCTGGGGCCAACGTCCTGACTTTC
clone size: -; D gene: TRBD1; J gene: TRBJ2-6; V gene: TRBV28; CDR3 protein: CASGRTGVYSGANVLTF; CDR3 DNA: TGTGCCAGCGGCCGGACAGGGGTTTACTCTGGGGCCAACGTCCTGACTTTC
clone size: -; D gene: TRBD1; J gene: TRBJ2-2; V gene: TRBV19; CDR3 protein: CASSIPVGQGGGELFF; CDR3 DNA: TGTGCCAGTAGTATTCCGGTAGGACAGGGCGGCGGGGAGCTGTTTTTT
clone size: -; D gene: TRBD1; J gene: TRBJ1-3; V gene: TRBV18; CDR3 protein: CASSPTRGQGLSGNTIYF; CDR3 DNA: TGTGCCAGCTCACCCACCCGCGGACAGGGCCTCTCTGGAAACACCATATATTTT
clone size: once; D gene: -; J gene: TRBJ2-2; V gene: TRBV21-1; CDR3 protein: CASRSRDRGRVGNTGELFF; CDR3 DNA: TGTGCCAGCCGGTCCCGGGACAGGGGGCGAGTGGGAAACACCGGGGAGCTGTTTTTT
clone size: -; D gene: -; J gene: TRBJ1-2; V gene: TRBV4-2; CDR3 protein: CASSQDLAVYGYTF; CDR3 DNA: TGTGCCAGCAGCCAAGATCTGGCAGTCTATGGCTACACCTTC
clone size: -; D gene: TRBD2; J gene: TRBJ2-7; V gene: TRBV27; CDR3 protein: CASSFKPSGSPFDRYEQYF; CDR3 DNA: TGTGCCAGCAGTTTTAAGCCTAGCGGGAGCCCATTCGATCGGTACGAGCAGTACTTC
clone size: -; D gene: TRBD1; J gene: TRBJ1-1; V gene: TRBV30; CDR3 protein: CAWAFRTGGNTEAFF; CDR3 DNA: TGTGCCTGGGCCTTCCGGACAGGGGGAAACACTGAAGCTTTCTTT
clone size: -; D gene: TRBD1; J gene: TRBJ1-4; V gene: TRBV5-5; CDR3 protein: CASSLWGTGNEKLFF; CDR3 DNA: TGTGCCAGCAGCTTGTGGGGGACAGGGAATGAAAAACTGTTTTTT
clone size: -; D gene: -; J gene: TRBJ1-3; V gene: TRBV30; CDR3 protein: CAWSATGNTIYF; CDR3 DNA: TGTGCCTGGAGTGCTACGGGAAACACCATATATTTT
clone size: once; D gene: -; J gene: TRBJ1-4; V gene: TRBV5-1; CDR3 protein: CASSLEGGVTNEKLFF; CDR3 DNA: TGCGCCAGCAGCTTAGAAGGGGGTGTCACTAATGAAAAACTGTTTTTT
clone size: -; D gene: -; J gene: TRBJ2-3; V gene: TRBV3-1/TRBV3-2; CDR3 protein: CASSNRLSRYF; CDR3 DNA: TGTGCCAGCAGCAATCGACTAAGTCGATATTTT
clone size: -; D gene: TRBD1; J gene: TRBJ1-5; V gene: TRBV2; CDR3 protein: CASRDRGFTNQPQHF; CDR3 DNA: TGTGCCAGCAGGGACAGGGGGTTCACCAATCAGCCCCAGCATTTT
clone size: -; D gene: TRBD1; J gene: TRBJ1-4; V gene: TRBV7-9; CDR3 protein: CASSLTYRGGGEKLFF; CDR3 DNA: TGTGCCAGCAGCTTAACGTACAGGGGAGGAGGTGAAAAACTGTTTTTT
clone size: -; D gene: -; J gene: TRBJ1-6; V gene: TRBV19; CDR3 protein: CASSTQQGNSPLHF; CDR3 DNA: TGTGCCAGTAGTACCCAACAGGGCAATTCACCCCTCCACTTT
clone size: -; D gene: TRBD2; J gene: TRBJ2-7; V gene: TRBV12-5; CDR3 protein: CASGLDGRLAVSYEQYF; CDR3 DNA: TGTGCTAGTGGTTTGGATGGGAGGCTAGCGGTCTCCTACGAGCAGTACTTC
clone size: -; D gene: TRBD1; J gene: TRBJ1-2; V gene: TRBV27; CDR3 protein: CASSWGQGAIHVHGYTF; CDR3 DNA: TGTGCCAGCAGCTGGGGACAGGGGGCGATTCATGTACATGGCTACACCTTC
clone size: -; D gene: -; J gene: TRBJ1-1; V gene: TRBV4-1; CDR3 protein: CASSQGYSIDTEAFF; CDR3 DNA: TGCGCCAGCAGCCAGGGCTATTCGATAGACACTGAAGCTTTCTTT
clone size: -; D gene: -; J gene: TRBJ2-7; V gene: TRBV15; CDR3 protein: CATSRDGLAYEQYF; CDR3 DNA: TGTGCCACCAGCAGAGACGGTTTAGCCTACGAGCAGTACTTC
clone size: -; D gene: -; J gene: TRBJ1-5; V gene: TRBV5-1; CDR3 protein: CASSLEGSRNQPQHF; CDR3 DNA: TGCGCCAGCAGCTTGGAAGGGAGTCGCAATCAGCCCCAGCATTTT
clone size: -; D gene: TRBD2; J gene: TRBJ2-3; V gene: TRBV19; CDR3 protein: CASSTASGSFTDTQYF; CDR3 DNA: TGTGCCAGTAGTACCGCTAGCGGGAGCTTTACAGATACGCAGTATTTT
clone size: -; D gene: TRBD1; J gene: TRBJ2-3; V gene: TRBV6-5; CDR3 protein: CASRRQGAQIDTQYF; CDR3 DNA: TGTGCCAGCAGGCGACAGGGGGCCCAAATCGATACGCAGTATTTT
clone size: -; D gene: TRBD1; J gene: TRBJ1-1; V gene: TRBV2; CDR3 protein: CASRTGFLEAFF; CDR3 DNA: TGTGCCAGCCGGACAGGGTTTCTTGAAGCTTTCTTT
clone size: -; D gene: TRBD2; J gene: TRBJ2-3; V gene: TRBV10-3; CDR3 protein: CAISESTSGKRDTQYF; CDR3 DNA: TGTGCCATCAGTGAGTCCACTAGCGGGAAGAGAGATACGCAGTATTTT
clone size: -; D gene: -; J gene: TRBJ1-2; V gene: TRBV6-5; CDR3 protein: CASRSTGSNVYTF; CDR3 DNA: TGTGCCAGCAGGTCCACAGGGTCGAATGTCTACACCTTC
clone size: -; D gene: TRBD1; J gene: TRBJ1-4; V gene: TRBV3-1/TRBV3-2; CDR3 protein: CASSQDPQGQDEKLFF; CDR3 DNA: TGTGCCAGCAGCCAAGATCCCCAGGGACAGGATGAAAAACTGTTTTTT
clone size: -; D gene: -; J gene: TRBJ2-1; V gene: TRBV19; CDR3 protein: CASSMGRGPYNEQFF; CDR3 DNA: TGTGCCAGTAGTATGGGGCGGGGTCCCTACAATGAGCAGTTCTTC
clone size: -; D gene: -; J gene: TRBJ2-3; V gene: TRBV28; CDR3 protein: CASSGTGDTQYF; CDR3 DNA: TGTGCCAGCAGCGGGACTGGAGATACGCAGTATTTT
clone size: once; D gene: TRBD1; J gene: TRBJ1-5; V gene: TRBV28; CDR3 protein: CASSPWDRGQPQHF; CDR3 DNA: TGTGCCAGCAGCCCGTGGGACAGGGGTCAGCCCCAGCATTTT
clone size: -; D gene: TRBD2; J gene: TRBJ2-2; V gene: TRBV10-2; CDR3 protein: CASSDPRLAGNTGELFF; CDR3 DNA: TGCGCCAGCAGTGATCCTAGACTAGCGGGGAACACCGGGGAGCTGTTTTTT
clone size: once; D gene: TRBD1; J gene: TRBJ2-2; V gene: TRBV9; CDR3 protein: CASSLGQANTGELFF; CDR3 DNA: TGTGCCAGCAGTTTAGGACAGGCGAACACCGGGGAGCTGTTTTTT